What follows describes a single T cell receptor (beta chain). It lacks a known antigen. Base qualities are not at hand, and no much larger clone is one base apart. TCRbeta CDR3 regions were amplified from genomic DNA using the immunoSEQ Assay, a bias-controlled multiplex PCR. In the paper's pipeline: Within the assay, amplification of reference gene primers was used to estimate how many nucleated cells each sample contained. Sequence reads were collapsed and filtered to measure the absolute abundance of every unique TCRbeta CDR3 rearrangement. For each sample, productive Simpson clonality was calculated by taking the square root of Simpson's diversity index across productive rearrangements. TCRdb provides this immuneACCESS table in a form limited to in-frame rearrangements. Some clones are lacking; in checked studies, under half of them reflect an unresolved V gene, and why the rest are absent is not known. V, J and clone size are those of that table, while D and trimming were read from the DNA. For this sample there are some 250,000 clones; around 88% appear just once. The ten largest account for over 3% of the sample.

The sample originates from a study of blood T cell repertoires in COVID-19 (dated by TCRdb to about 2020). Context from the whole study: Samples from collaborators originated in the United States, Italy and Spain and spanned both the acute and convalescent phases of COVID-19. The prospective study material was composed of cDNA or gDNA derived from T cells, B-cell-depleted T cells, or PBMCs. The dataset comprised deeply sampled blood TCRbeta repertoires from subjects exposed to, actively infected with, or recovered from COVID-19. A freely available public database, intended as a resource for researchers studying the immune response to SARS-CoV-2, is where the repertoires were released. The samples were drawn from two sources: the first 160 participants of the ongoing ImmuneRACE study, and some 1,300 subjects contributed by 6 global collaborators. Nearly every sample came with metadata listing a de-identified subject ID, COVID-19 status, age in years and sex. HLA class I and class II types, where available, came from metadata supplied by the sample provider rather than from assay-based typing.

General findings and caveats noted by the study authors: How much clinical and demographic metadata was included differed by source and by participant, and the metadata was provided uncurated.

A second Seattle source provided samples from volunteer blood donors who had recovered from COVID-19. Collaborating institutions collected whole blood in K2EDTA tubes following their own protocols. For TCRbeta analysis, collaborators shipped samples in one of three forms: frozen whole blood, isolated PBMCs, or DNA extracted from either of those sample types. The cysteine opens and the phenylalanine closes a CDR3 of 15 amino acids. The read is trimmed to its CDR3 DNA, 45 bases read in frame from base 1. Cut back by 1 base and 3 bases, the V and J ends lie 14 bases apart. From the germline V gene, CDR1 is SGHRS and CDR2 is YFSETQ.

The rearrangement combines TRBV5-1 with TRBJ2-7, with TRBD2 tentatively as D gene (7 bases match). This clonotype was obtained from a woman younger than 45 who had recovered from COVID-19. Specimen: peripheral blood. The DNA is TGCGCCAGCAGCTTGTTGGGGGGGCAGGGCTACGAGCAGTACTTC. It specifies CASSLLGGQGYEQYF.